The 7 T cell receptor beta chains reported below all come from one sample, sequenced in a study of blood T cell repertoires in COVID-19. Profiled with immunoSEQ multiplex PCR; TCRdb holds only in-frame clones, not every one. Counted here are fewer than 650,000 clones, about 88% occurring once; the ten biggest clones make up less than 9.5%. Sequenced input: peripheral blood. The origin of the receptors is a woman between 45 and 65 years old with COVID-19, enrolled during active disease.

This clone was detected only once. The chain links TRBV2 to TRBJ2-2; D might be TRBD2 (5 bases). This CDR3 is 14 amino acids long. With 8 bases removed from V and 6 bases from J, the gap between germline ends came to 16 bases. Per germline, CDR1 SNHLY and CDR2 FYNNEI. The DNA for the CDR3 is TGTGCCAGCGGGAGACTAACAGAGGCCGGGGAGCTGTTTTTT. Protein: CASGRLTEAGELFF.

The rearrangement uses TRBV28 and TRBJ1-5, with a tentative D call TRBD1 (6 bases). The CDR3 runs to 14 residues. Trimming left V 5 bases short and J 4 bases short, with 12 bases between. Germline values: CDR1 MDHEN, CDR2 SYDVKM. For the CDR3, the DNA is TGTGCCAGCAGTCTAGGGGGGGCTAATCAGCCCCAGCATTTT. Translated: CASSLGGANQPQHF.

This clone has a handful of counts. The genes are TRBV3-1 (or the pseudogene TRBV3-2) and TRBJ1-2; D gene uncertain. The V gene's germline CDR1 is LGHDT and CDR2 YNNKEL (reference sequence). The germline V and J ends were trimmed by 4 bases and 8 bases, with 14 bases remaining between them. CDR3 length: 13 amino acids. CDR3 coding DNA: TGTGCCAGCAGCCCCTACCCTTCGCGAGGCTACACCTTC. This gives the protein CASSPYPSRGYTF.

The V call is TRBV27, the J call TRBJ1-2, with 9 bases matching TRBD1. J lost 6 bases, V lost 2 bases, and 4 bases had no gene match. Germline values: CDR1 MNHEY, CDR2 SMNVEV (reference sequence). The CDR3 has 14 amino acids. The CDR3 here is CASSLVGTGHGYTF. The CDR3, as DNA: TGTGCCAGCAGTTTAGTCGGGACAGGGCATGGCTACACCTTC.

This chain joins TRBV5-1 and TRBJ1-6, with TRBD1 identical over 7 bases. V lost 0 bases to trimming and J lost 6 bases; unmatched junction nucleotides: 3. Looked up from germline, CDR1 is SGHRS and CDR2 is YFSETQ. This CDR3 spans 15 amino acids. The chain's CDR3 is CASSLVTGTNSPLHF. CDR3 DNA: TGCGCCAGCAGCTTGGTGACAGGGACTAATTCACCCCTCCACTTT.

This clone was seen once. V and J are TRBV12-5 and TRBJ1-2; 9 bases fit TRBD1. Germline V gene lookup returns CDR1 LGHNT and CDR2 FRNRAP. There are 13 residues in the CDR3. V was clipped by 6 bases and J by 6 bases; unmatched bases: 5. CDR3 sequence: CASGKTGGNGYTF. The DNA of the CDR3 is TGTGCTAGTGGCAAGACAGGGGGTAATGGCTACACCTTC.

V is TRBV7-9 and J is TRBJ2-3, with 10 positions matching TRBD2. V shed 4 bases and J 1 base; nucleotides not matched to a gene: 5. The CDR3 extends over 16 amino acids. Germline CDR1 is SEHNR and CDR2 is FQNEAQ (reference sequence). CDR3 residues: CASSSSGTSGTDTQYF. CDR3 nucleotide sequence: TGTGCCAGCAGCTCCTCGGGGACTAGCGGCACAGATACGCAGTATTTT.